The clone carrying this T cell receptor (beta chain) was picked up many times. The antigen is unknown. This specimen belongs to a study of T-cell memory formation after mild COVID-19. Study details: Among the donors, TCR clusters were largely specific to each donor. Whole-study results and caveats: Clones contracting across day 15 to 85 had a balanced CD4/CD8 profile; later expanding clones leaned CD4+.

5'RACE with constant-segment primers yielded barcoded, UMI-tagged TCR alpha and TCR beta cDNA libraries. TCRdb called the 5' RACE reads again in MiXCR, with one record for every CDR3 protein. The top ten clones hold about 0.8% of a sample with 45,000 or so distinct CDR3 sequences, about 6.3% of them seen once. V lost 6 bases and J lost 4; bases outside the gene matches: 10. Germline V CDR1 and CDR2: SGHTA, FQGNSA. The CDR3 is made up of 15 amino acids. The rearrangement links TRBV7-2 to TRBJ2-3; 7 bases line up with TRBD2. Sequences were obtained from PBMCs or a T cell subset sorted from them (not recorded which). This sequence originates from an adult who had mild COVID-19 (a few samples of this study predate the infection). Cell type and time point are not known. The CDR3 reads CASSTGGSFADTQYF. In DNA form, the CDR3 reads TGTGCCAGCAGTACTGGCGGGAGCTTTGCAGATACGCAGTATTTT.